The 5 T cell receptor beta chains presented below share a single source sample, sequenced in a study of blood T cell repertoires in COVID-19. The assay was immunoSEQ multiplex PCR, and TCRdb's table has in-frame clones only and misses some. The sample lists some 150,000 clones, around 88% occurring once. The sample consisted of peripheral blood. All receptors derive from a man aged 60 to 69 with active or convalescent COVID-19.

The V call is TRBV6-5, the J call TRBJ1-5; 7 positions agree with TRBD1. This CDR3 is built from 13 residues. V shed 8 bases and J 9 bases; nucleotides not matched to a gene: 10. Germline V gives CDR1 MNHEY, CDR2 SVGAGI. CDR3 sequence (DNA): TGTGCCAGCGACAGGGAGACCTTATGGCCCCAGCATTTT. This sequence encodes CASDRETLWPQHF.

The rearrangement joins TRBV7-2 to TRBJ2-1; TRBD2 aligns across 11 bases. CDR3 length equals 15 residues. CDR1 and CDR2 (germline): SGHTA, FQGNSA. The ends lost 2 bases at V and 8 bases at J; junction bases unmatched: 5. Written as DNA, the CDR3 is TGTGCCAGCAGCTTAATAGCGGGAGGGCCAGATGAGCAGTTCTTC. This codes for CASSLIAGGPDEQFF.

This chain joins TRBV27 and TRBJ2-7; 12 bases match TRBD2. V shed 6 bases, J shed 2 bases, and the junction held 2 bases outside the gene matches. The CDR3 totals 14 residues. Germline values: CDR1 MNHEY, CDR2 SMNVEV (reference sequence). CDR3 protein: CASRRLAGAYEQYF. CDR3 in DNA: TGTGCCAGCAGACGACTAGCGGGGGCCTACGAGCAGTACTTC.

This rearrangement joins TRBV3-1 (or the pseudogene TRBV3-2) to TRBJ1-2; D ambiguous. Trimming removed 4 bases at V and 8 bases at J, with 17 bases between. The CDR3 loop spans 14 amino acids. Germline loops: CDR1 LGHDT, CDR2 YNNKEL (reference sequence). CDR3 coding DNA: TGTGCCAGCAGCCCCACGGAGGGATTGGGAGGCTACACCTTC. This codes for CASSPTEGLGGYTF.

This chain links TRBV23-1 with TRBJ2-2; TRBD1 agrees at 8 bases. TRBV23-1 is placed among ORFs of uncertain function. Trimming removed 9 bases from V and 0 bases from J; junction bases left unmatched: 18. This CDR3 has 19 residues. The CDR3 protein is CASLEPGQVYNSNTGELFF. The DNA for the CDR3 is TGCGCCAGTCTAGAACCGGGACAGGTTTATAATTCGAACACCGGGGAGCTGTTTTTT.